The TCR beta chain under discussion was sequenced for a study of shared clonotypes between healthy human individuals. About the research overall: Researchers assigned three CD4 naive, three CD4 memory, two CD8 naive and one CD8 memory plate to each donor.

Germline V CDR1 and CDR2: SGHVS, FNYEAQ. With 4 bases clipped from V and 4 bases from J, the junction kept 3 bases outside the gene matches. The CDR3 extends over 15 amino acids. The study, taken as a whole, reports: The researchers took only blood, and tissue repertoires probably look different.

As concerns this clone: Its specificity is unknown.

Those who donated were healthy HIV-negative adults, with no recent acute infections or vaccinations reported. The investigators split CD4+ cells into a CD45RA+ naive subset and a CD45RA-negative memory subset. Libraries were prepared by immunoSEQ multiplex PCR; TCRdb keeps only in-frame clonotypes and omits some of them. The sample has around 1.4 million clones, about 98.5% seen once. The source is a man under 40 in good health. The sequencing sample was made of naive CD4+ T cells sorted from blood. As for subset: CD45RA+ positively selected. The rearrangement joins TRBV7-6 to TRBJ2-1, with 11 bases matching TRBD2. CDR3 DNA sequence: TGTGCCAGCAGCTCCGGGACTAGCGGTTACAATGAGCAGTTCTTC. It is translated as CASSSGTSGYNEQFF.